Listed below are T cell receptor beta chains from one sample, sequenced in a study of OX40 agonist ivuxolimab in advanced cancers. TCRdb's copy holds only in-frame clones and misses some; the assay was immunoSEQ multiplex PCR. In the table there are 150,000 to 180,000 clones, approximately 94% of which are singletons. Sample: CD4+ or CD8+ T cells sorted from blood, taken in a trial of the OX40 agonist ivuxolimab. The receptors derive from an adult with an advanced solid tumor such as melanoma, head and neck, liver or kidney cancer. CDR3s include the opening cysteine and the closing phenylalanine or tryptophan. The D gene is left open where the match is weak. The size entry is marked missing in some rows and otherwise reads once, few, many or a size class.

cdr3_aa | d_call | j_call | v_call | clone_size
CASSLEQVAEQYF | - | TRBJ2-7 | TRBV5-1 | -
CASSPAGHRLNTEAFF | - | TRBJ1-1 | TRBV11-1 | -
CASSARGVGADGYTF | - | TRBJ1-2 | TRBV9 | -
CAISPGDGSNQPQHF | - | TRBJ1-5 | TRBV10-3 | -
CAISYGLAGANEQYF | TRBD2 | TRBJ2-7 | TRBV10-3 | -
CAISERRTVNSNQPQHF | - | TRBJ1-5 | TRBV10-3 | -
CASRWRGNQPQHF | - | TRBJ1-5 | TRBV19 | -
CASKEEGTAIYGYTF | TRBD1 | TRBJ1-2 | TRBV19 | -
CASSPTTYEQYF | - | TRBJ2-7 | TRBV7-9 | -
CASSPGIARAIGYTF | - | TRBJ1-2 | TRBV4-3 | -
CASSVGAVAKNIQYF | - | TRBJ2-4 | TRBV9 | -
CASRFYEQYF | - | TRBJ2-7 | TRBV6-1 | -
CASSPGQGAYEQYF | TRBD1 | TRBJ2-7 | TRBV7-2 | -
CASRGSSQFRTEAFF | - | TRBJ1-1 | TRBV6-5 | -
CASSPPRGGSAKNIQYF | TRBD2 | TRBJ2-4 | TRBV11-1 | -
CSVEADRDGEQYF | TRBD1 | TRBJ2-7 | TRBV29-1 | -
CASSLATSGWNEQFF | TRBD2 | TRBJ2-1 | TRBV11-1 | -
CASSLRGADNEQFF | - | TRBJ2-1 | TRBV7-9 | -
CASSPRVLAGSNEQFF | TRBD2 | TRBJ2-1 | TRBV5-6 | -
CASSSSGQDYGYTF | TRBD1 | TRBJ1-2 | TRBV19 | -
CASSLGDNMNTEAFF | - | TRBJ1-1 | TRBV11-2 | -
CASSFGRWTGHYGYTF | TRBD1 | TRBJ1-2 | TRBV28 | -
CASSQLSTGPIPLHF | - | TRBJ1-6 | TRBV11-2 | -
CASGSGTGENSNQPQHF | TRBD1 | TRBJ1-5 | TRBV6-4 | once
CASTRSTGYTEAFF | - | TRBJ1-1 | TRBV6-1 | -
CASSLGGHGVGTDTQYF | - | TRBJ2-3 | TRBV11-3 | few
CASSYGTEETYEQYF | TRBD1 | TRBJ2-7 | TRBV6-5 | once
CASSLVGTNTEAFF | - | TRBJ1-1 | TRBV11-1 | -
CASRLGAGVSYEQYF | - | TRBJ2-7 | TRBV7-9 | -
CASSPGTSGGTDTQYF | TRBD2 | TRBJ2-3 | TRBV5-1 | -
CASSLTPGTTEAFF | - | TRBJ1-1 | TRBV11-3 | -
CASSYSTVRADTQYF | - | TRBJ2-3 | TRBV6-5 | -
CASSSRTGSSYNSPLHF | TRBD1 | TRBJ1-6 | TRBV9 | -
CASSEAASPLHF | - | TRBJ1-6 | TRBV2 | -
CASSTPPQPQHF | - | TRBJ1-5 | TRBV19 | once
CASSPDRASNQPQHF | TRBD1 | TRBJ1-5 | TRBV19 | once
CASSARDFGNEKLFF | - | TRBJ1-4 | TRBV6-1 | -
CASSLGPVNEQFF | - | TRBJ2-1 | TRBV11-3 | -
CASRQNAVETQYF | - | TRBJ2-5 | TRBV11-2 | -
CASSYSQGARGYTF | TRBD1 | TRBJ1-2 | TRBV6-5 | -
CASRTQGGYYEQYF | - | TRBJ2-7 | TRBV6-5 | -
CASSVTGSSYEQYF | - | TRBJ2-7 | TRBV9 | -
CASTSGLPIYEQYF | - | TRBJ2-7 | TRBV28 | -
CASSLTSSGETQYF | - | TRBJ2-5 | TRBV7-6 | -
CASSQRKVDSSNQPQHF | - | TRBJ1-5 | TRBV23-1 | -